This entry lists 31 T cell receptor beta chains sequenced from one sample in a study of post-analysis software for immune sequencing data. Study results and limitations: TRBV5-6, TRBV5-1 and TRBV20-1 were among 4 or 5 TRBV segments more frequent in patients than controls.

Unique molecular identifiers were carried by the TCR beta cDNA libraries. Each CDR3 protein is one row after TCRdb ran MiXCR on the PCR reads. The data hold about 810,000 distinct CDR3 sequences, with approximately 53% observed a single time. Antigen specificity for these receptors is unknown. The sequencing input was blood. These receptors were obtained from a girl aged 10 to 17 with multiple sclerosis.

V and J are TRBV10-3 and TRBJ1-2; D remains ambiguous. CDR3 length: 13 residues. V lost 2 bases and J 8 bases, leaving 12 bases between the germline ends. Germline V gene data show CDR1 as ENHRY and CDR2 as SYGVKD. CDR3 DNA: TGTGCCATCAGTGAGGCCCTGAGCGGGGGCTACACCTTC. It codes for CAISEALSGGYTF.

The chain joins TRBV29-1 to TRBJ2-3; D not certain. This CDR3 has 11 residues. Germline V lookup: CDR1 SQVTM, CDR2 ANQGSEA. V was cut by 4 bases and J by 9 bases, with 11 bases left in between. CDR3 DNA sequence: TGCAGCGTTGTAGGTGGGGTCACGCAGTATTTT. It encodes CSVVGGVTQYF.

This clonotype was seen a few times. CDR3 in DNA: TGTGCCAGCAGCCAAGATGAGGTCGGGCGGCAGTACTTC. This codes for CASSQDEVGRQYF. This chain links TRBV3-1 with TRBJ2-7, with D hard to call. The CDR3 consists of 13 residues. The ends were cut back, 0 bases at V and 9 bases at J, with 12 bases in the middle. Germline CDR1 is LGHDT and CDR2 is YNNKEL (reference sequence).

The chain joins TRBV5-6 to TRBJ2-4, with D uncertain. Trimming took 3 bases from V and 0 from J, leaving 13 bases between them. Per the germline V gene, CDR1 is SGHDT and CDR2 is YYEEEE. This CDR3 comprises 16 residues. CDR3 nucleotide sequence: TGTGCCAGCAGCTCGAGGCCGGTCCTAGCCAAAAACATTCAGTACTTC. Its translation is CASSSRPVLAKNIQYF.

This clonotype has a count of ten or more. The chain has TRBV6-4 and TRBJ2-6; TRBD1 is a possible D gene (6 bases). The CDR3 sequence is 16 residues long. Germline V lookup: CDR1 MRHNA, CDR2 SNTAGT. Trimming removed 0 bases at V and 4 bases at J, with 10 bases between. CDR3 nucleotide sequence: TGTGCCAGCAGTGACTCGCAGGGGTCCGGGGCCAACGTCCTGACTTTC. Translation: CASSDSQGSGANVLTF.

The V call is TRBV4-1, the J call TRBJ2-1; tentative D call: TRBD2 (5 bases). The CDR3 totals 18 residues. Trimming left V 0 bases short and J 5 bases short, with 20 bases between. The germline CDR1 and CDR2 sequences are MGHRA and YSYEKL. The CDR3 reads CASSQDVDSASPNNEQFF. The CDR3 nucleotides read TGCGCCAGCAGCCAAGATGTGGATTCCGCTAGCCCCAACAATGAGCAGTTCTTC.

This chain joins TRBV12-3 or TRBV12-4 and TRBJ2-1; TRBD2 aligns across 9 bases. The CDR3 length is 16 residues. V shed 6 bases and J 3 bases; nucleotides not matched to a gene: 9. CDR3 protein: CASSRRSGRGYNEQFF. The CDR3 DNA reads as TGTGCCAGCAGCCGACGTAGCGGGAGAGGCTACAATGAGCAGTTCTTC.

This clonotype was picked up one time. This rearrangement joins TRBV29-1 to TRBJ2-3; D gene unclear. The CDR3 totals 15 residues. Trimming shortened V by 1 base and J by 3 bases, and 14 bases separated the two germline ends. CDR1 is SQVTM, CDR2 ANQGSEA, per germline. CDR3 amino acids: CSVEALDPRTDTQYF. As DNA, the CDR3 is TGCAGCGTTGAAGCCCTAGACCCTCGGACAGATACGCAGTATTTT.

The rearrangement uses TRBV20-1 and TRBJ2-1, with D possibly matching TRBD1 (6 bases). The CDR3 length is 13 residues. CDR1 and CDR2 (germline): DFQATT, SNEGSKA (reference sequence). The V gene lost 4 bases and the J gene lost 3 bases, with 10 bases spanning the gap. Written as DNA, the CDR3 is TGCAGTGCTATACAGGGCGTCTACAATGAGCAGTTCTTC. Translation gives CSAIQGVYNEQFF.

As DNA, the CDR3 is TGCGCCAGCAGCTTGGGGGGGAGCGTTAACACTGAAGCTTTCTTT. Protein sequence: CASSLGGSVNTEAFF. The chain links TRBV5-1 to TRBJ1-1, with TRBD1 as a possible D gene (5 bases). Trimming took off 0 bases at V and 2 bases at J, with 11 bases between the two ends. CDR3 size: 15 residues. Per germline, CDR1 SGHRS and CDR2 YFSETQ.

This clonotype occurred a few times. The V call is TRBV6-5, the J call TRBJ1-5, with D perhaps TRBD1 (6 bases). Trimming shortened V by 0 bases and J by 2 bases, and 8 bases separated the two germline ends. Per the germline V gene, CDR1 is MNHEY and CDR2 is SVGAGI. This CDR3 is 15 amino acids long. This chain's CDR3 is CASSYSGGGNQPQHF. The CDR3 bases are TGTGCCAGCAGTTACTCCGGGGGCGGCAATCAGCCCCAGCATTTT.

This clonotype was picked up a small number of times. J is TRBJ1-2 and V is TRBV29-1; a weak D match, TRBD1 (5 bases). Per the germline V gene, CDR1 is SQVTM and CDR2 is ANQGSEA. This CDR3 has 13 residues. Trimming cost V 7 bases and J 8 bases, with 20 bases left between them. For the CDR3, the DNA is TGCAGCGCCTCCGAATCAGGGAGTGGCGGCTACACCTTC. This translates into CSASESGSGGYTF.

This clonotype was counted ten times or more. The chain carries TRBV5-1 and TRBJ2-7; D unresolved. The CDR3 is 15 residues long. Germline-derived CDR1 and CDR2 are SGHRS and YFSETQ. V shed 2 bases and J shed 4 bases, with 16 bases lying between them. The CDR3 spells CASSFGSPGDYEQYF. As DNA, the CDR3 is TGCGCCAGCAGCTTCGGCAGCCCTGGGGATTACGAGCAGTACTTC. Looking up the rest from reference TRBV5-1 and TRBJ2-7 gives the full variable domain: KAGVTQTPRYLIKTRGQQVTLSCSPISGHRSVSWYQQTPGQGLQFLFEYFSETQRNKGNFPGRFSGRQFSNSRSEMNVSTLELGDSALYLCASSFGSPGDYEQYFGPGTRLTVT.

This chain links TRBV12-3 or TRBV12-4 with TRBJ2-1; 8 bases match TRBD2. V lost 3 bases to trimming and J lost 2 bases; unmatched junction nucleotides: 3. The CDR3 has 15 residues. This CDR3 reads CASSFRLATYNEQFF. In DNA form, the CDR3 reads TGTGCCAGCAGTTTCCGACTAGCGACCTACAATGAGCAGTTCTTC.

V and J are TRBV5-1 and TRBJ2-3; D gene uncertain. Germline V gene sequence: CDR1 SGHRS, CDR2 YFSETQ. This CDR3 is 14 amino acids long. Trimming shortened V by 3 bases and J by 7 bases, and 15 bases separated the two germline ends. The CDR3 nucleotides are TGCGCCAGCAGCTCGCGGTCAGCGATCAATACGCAGTATTTT. Protein: CASSSRSAINTQYF.

The chain combines TRBV11-2 with TRBJ1-1, with D unclear. Trimming took off 1 base at V and 2 bases at J, with 11 bases between the two ends. Germline V gene data show CDR1 as SGHAT and CDR2 as FQNNGV. The CDR3 runs 15 residues. The CDR3 DNA reads TGTGCCAGCAGCTTAGCCGGACTTCTTAACACTGAAGCTTTCTTT. It translates to CASSLAGLLNTEAFF.

The rearrangement joins TRBV20-1 to TRBJ1-1, with TRBD1 matching 7 bases. Germline CDR1 reads DFQATT; CDR2 reads SNEGSKA (reference sequence). The CDR3 extends over 13 amino acids. Trimming cost V 1 base and J 4 bases; bases outside gene matches: 3. CDR3 region: CSARVQGGTEAFF. The CDR3 bases are TGCAGTGCTAGAGTTCAGGGGGGCACTGAAGCTTTCTTT.

This clonotype has only a few counts. The chain combines TRBV5-1 with TRBJ2-1, with 10 bases matching TRBD1. V lost 2 bases and J lost 0; bases outside the gene matches: 2. CDR1 and CDR2 from the germline V gene are SGHRS and YFSETQ. The CDR3 consists of 16 residues. Here the CDR3 reads CASSLRTGGSYNEQFF. The CDR3 DNA follows: TGCGCCAGCAGCTTACGGACAGGGGGCTCCTACAATGAGCAGTTCTTC. Complete variable domain (other parts from reference TRBV5-1 and TRBJ2-1): KAGVTQTPRYLIKTRGQQVTLSCSPISGHRSVSWYQQTPGQGLQFLFEYFSETQRNKGNFPGRFSGRQFSNSRSEMNVSTLELGDSALYLCASSLRTGGSYNEQFFGPGTRLTVL.

In DNA form, the CDR3 reads TGTGCCAGCAGCAATGCAGCGGGAGGGAAAAACATTCAGTACTTC. Translating it yields CASSNAAGGKNIQYF. The chain combines TRBV11-2 with TRBJ2-4; TRBD2 matches 10 bases. CDR3 length: 15 residues. Germline CDR1 and CDR2: SGHAT and FQNNGV. The junction had 5 bases not matched to a gene; V was cut back by 5 bases and J by 4 bases.

The chain joins TRBV3-1 to TRBJ2-5; unclear D gene. This CDR3 has 15 amino acids. The V and J ends lost 0 bases and 3 bases respectively, with 11 bases between them. Germline V CDR1 and CDR2: LGHDT, YNNKEL (reference sequence). The CDR3 DNA reads TGTGCCAGCAGCCAAGATCTGGGCAGTAAAGAGACCCAGTACTTC. Its protein is CASSQDLGSKETQYF.

This clonotype was detected a few times. The chain employs TRBV4-1 and TRBJ2-7; 8 bases line up with TRBD1. V lost 2 bases and J lost 5; bases outside the gene matches: 8. This CDR3 region has 15 residues. Per the germline V gene, CDR1 is MGHRA and CDR2 is YSYEKL. This chain's CDR3 is CASSQNRGIFNEQYF. The CDR3 nucleotides are TGCGCCAGCAGCCAAAACAGGGGGATCTTCAACGAGCAGTACTTC.

This clonotype has only a few counts. The chain joins TRBV5-6 to TRBJ1-1; no clear D gene. CDR1 and CDR2 (germline): SGHDT, YYEEEE. This CDR3 comprises 15 residues. Trimming stripped 1 base from V and 2 bases from J, with 12 bases between. This CDR3 is CASSLYKGKNTEAFF. In nucleotides, the CDR3 is TGTGCCAGCAGCTTGTATAAAGGGAAAAACACTGAAGCTTTCTTT.

The chain joins TRBV7-9 to TRBJ2-1, with TRBD2 identical over 7 bases. The CDR3 extends over 14 amino acids. Germline CDR1 is SEHNR and CDR2 is FQNEAQ (reference sequence). V shed 7 bases, J shed 6 bases, and the junction held 9 bases outside the gene matches. For the CDR3, the DNA is TGTGCCAGCACGGGGGGATCCCGATGCAATGAGCAGTTCTTC. This encodes CASTGGSRCNEQFF. Combining the CDR3 with reference TRBV7-9 and TRBJ2-1 gives the whole variable domain DTGVSQNPRHKITKRGQNVTFRCDPISEHNRLYWYRQTLGQGPEFLTYFQNEAQLEKSRLLSDRFSAERPKGSFSTLEIQRTEQGDSAMYLCASTGGSRCNEQFFGPGTRLTVL.

This sequence joins TRBV5-1 and TRBJ2-3, with TRBD1 matching over 8 bases. The CDR3 sequence is 14 residues long. After removal of 3 bases from V and 4 bases from J, the junction contained 4 bases not matched to a gene. Germline CDR1 and CDR2: SGHRS and YFSETQ. The chain's CDR3 is CASSSGTGSDTQYF. Here the CDR3 DNA reads TGCGCCAGCAGCTCGGGGACAGGATCAGATACGCAGTATTTT.

This clonotype was counted a few times. The V call is TRBV27, the J call TRBJ2-7; TRBD2 might be the D (5 bases). This CDR3 is built from 13 residues. Trimming removed 2 bases from V and 3 bases from J, with 8 bases in between. CDR1 is MNHEY, CDR2 SMNVEV, per germline (reference sequence). CDR3 in amino acids: CASSLEEGYEQYF. The CDR3 DNA follows: TGTGCCAGCAGTTTAGAAGAGGGCTACGAGCAGTACTTC.

A single count supports this clonotype. The chain carries TRBV14 and TRBJ2-4; TRBD2 matches at 7 bases. The DNA end is more similar to TRBJ2-5, so the J call may be wrong. Germline loops: CDR1 SGHDN, CDR2 FVKESK. The CDR3 has 16 residues. The CDR3 reads CASSQVFGRNGETQYF. The DNA of the CDR3 is TGTGCCAGCAGCCAAGTATTCGGGAGGAATGGAGAGACCCAGTACTTC.

This chain joins TRBV5-1 and TRBJ2-7; 14 positions agree with TRBD2. The CDR3 has 19 amino acids. Germline CDR1 is SGHRS and CDR2 is YFSETQ. Trimming removed 0 bases from V and 3 bases from J; junction bases left unmatched: 11. CDR3: CASSLAAGTSGRSGYEQYF. The DNA of the CDR3 is TGCGCCAGCAGCTTGGCCGCCGGGACTAGCGGGAGATCGGGCTACGAGCAGTACTTC.

The J gene is TRBJ2-5, the V gene TRBV12-5; TRBD2 matches 8 bases. After removal of 0 bases from V and 7 bases from J, the junction contained 13 bases not matched to a gene. CDR1 is LGHNT, CDR2 FRNRAP, per germline. This CDR3 has 17 amino acids. The CDR3 loop is CASGLVPSGGDRGTQYF. CDR3 coding DNA: TGTGCTAGTGGTTTGGTACCCAGCGGGGGCGATCGGGGGACCCAGTACTTC.

This clonotype was recorded a few times. The V call is TRBV7-9, the J call TRBJ2-5; 9 bases are shared with TRBD1. V was pared by 1 base and J by 2 bases, with 8 bases of the junction left unmatched. Germline V CDR1 and CDR2: SEHNR, FQNEAQ (reference sequence). This CDR3 comprises 17 residues. The CDR3 bases are TGTGCCAGCAGCTTAGAATCGGACAGGGGCCGACAAGAGACCCAGTACTTC. Protein sequence: CASSLESDRGRQETQYF.

This sequence joins TRBV6-1 and TRBJ1-5, with D hard to call. The V gene's germline CDR1 is MNHNS and CDR2 SASEGT. V was trimmed by 8 bases and J by 4 bases, leaving 33 bases between them. The CDR3 sequence is 20 residues long. The CDR3 DNA reads as TGTGCCAGCGGGAGTGGAGGCCCTATTGAGGCAGCCTTTAGGAATCAGCCCCAGCATTTT. Translated, it gives CASGSGGPIEAAFRNQPQHF.

This chain links TRBV20-1 with TRBJ2-7; D unresolved. The J call could be wrong; TRBJ2-5 is a better fit for the DNA end. The CDR3 has 13 amino acids. Per the germline V gene, CDR1 is DFQATT and CDR2 is SNEGSKA (reference sequence). This chain's CDR3 is CSARDAQQETQYF. CDR3 sequence (DNA): TGCAGTGCTAGAGATGCCCAGCAGGAGACCCAGTACTTC.